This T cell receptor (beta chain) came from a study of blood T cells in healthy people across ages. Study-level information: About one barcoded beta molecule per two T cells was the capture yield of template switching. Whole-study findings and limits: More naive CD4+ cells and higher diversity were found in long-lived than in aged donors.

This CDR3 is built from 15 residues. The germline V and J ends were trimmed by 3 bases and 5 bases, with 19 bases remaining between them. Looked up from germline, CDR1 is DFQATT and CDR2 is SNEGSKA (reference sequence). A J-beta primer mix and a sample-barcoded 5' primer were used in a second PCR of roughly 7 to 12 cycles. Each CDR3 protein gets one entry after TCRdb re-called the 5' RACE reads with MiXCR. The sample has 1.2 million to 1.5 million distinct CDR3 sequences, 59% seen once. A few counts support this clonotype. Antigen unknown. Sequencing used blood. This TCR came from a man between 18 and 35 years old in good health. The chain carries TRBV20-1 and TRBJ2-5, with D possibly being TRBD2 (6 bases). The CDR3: CSASPIREFGETQYF. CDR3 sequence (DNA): TGCAGTGCTAGTCCCATACGGGAGTTCGGGGAGACCCAGTACTTC.